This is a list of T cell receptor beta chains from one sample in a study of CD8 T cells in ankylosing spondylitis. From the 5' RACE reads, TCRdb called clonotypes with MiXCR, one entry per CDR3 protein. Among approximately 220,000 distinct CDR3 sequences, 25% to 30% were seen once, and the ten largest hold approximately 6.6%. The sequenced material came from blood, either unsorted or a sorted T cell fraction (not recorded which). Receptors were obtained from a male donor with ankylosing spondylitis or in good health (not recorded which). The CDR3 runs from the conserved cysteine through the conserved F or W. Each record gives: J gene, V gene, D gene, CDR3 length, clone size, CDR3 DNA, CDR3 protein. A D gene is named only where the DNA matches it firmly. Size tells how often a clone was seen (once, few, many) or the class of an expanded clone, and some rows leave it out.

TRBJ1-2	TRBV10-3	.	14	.	TGTGCCATCAGTAGTTCCGGGACACATCTCAGTAGAACCTTC	CAISSSGTHLSRTF
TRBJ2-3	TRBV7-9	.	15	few	TGTGCCAGCAGCTTCCGGGAGTTGGGCACAGATACGCAGTATTTT	CASSFRELGTDTQYF
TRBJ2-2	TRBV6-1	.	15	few	TGTGCCAGCACTGCGGGTCCCCTTAACACCGGGGAGCTGTTTTTT	CASTAGPLNTGELFF
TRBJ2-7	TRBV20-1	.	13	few	TGCAGTGCAGCGGACAGCAGGGCCTACGAGCAGTACTTC	CSAADSRAYEQYF
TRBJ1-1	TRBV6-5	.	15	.	TGTGCCAGCAGTTACTCGTTACCCGTGAACACTGAAGCTTTCTTT	CASSYSLPVNTEAFF
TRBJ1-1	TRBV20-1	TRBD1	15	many	TGCAGTGCTAGTTGGGACAGGAAATTGAACACTGAAGCTTTCTTT	CSASWDRKLNTEAFF
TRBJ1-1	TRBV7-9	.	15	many	TGTGCCAGCAGCTTAGGAGGGCAATCGGGGACTGAAGCTTTCTTT	CASSLGGQSGTEAFF
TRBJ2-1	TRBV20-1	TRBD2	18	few	TGCAGTGCAAATGTCCCGGGACTAGCGGGAGCCTCCTACAATGAGCAGTTCTTC	CSANVPGLAGASYNEQFF
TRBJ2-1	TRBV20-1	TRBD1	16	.	TGCAGTGCTTCCCTCCGGACAGGGAGCTCCTACAATGAGCAGTTCTTC	CSASLRTGSSYNEQFF
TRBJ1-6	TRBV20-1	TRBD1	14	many	TGCAGTGCTTACCCCGCAGGGGGGAATTCACCCCTCCACTTT	CSAYPAGGNSPLHF
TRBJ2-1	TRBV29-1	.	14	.	TGCAGCGGCGGAGGGGGGAGCTCCTACAATGAGCAGTTCTTC	CSGGGGSSYNEQFF
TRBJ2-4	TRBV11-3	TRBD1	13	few	TGTGCCAGCAGCTTCGCACAGGGGAACATTCAGTACTTC	CASSFAQGNIQYF
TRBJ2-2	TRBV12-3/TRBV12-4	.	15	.	TGTGCCAGCAGAAAATTCGGGAAGAACACCGGGGAGCTGTTTTTT	CASRKFGKNTGELFF
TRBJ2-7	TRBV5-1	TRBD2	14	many	TGCGCCAGCAGCCGGACTAGCGGGAGCCTCGAGCAGTACTTC	CASSRTSGSLEQYF
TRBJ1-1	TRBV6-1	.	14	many	TGTGCCAGCAGCCGACCGTGGGGGAACACTGAAGCTTTCTTT	CASSRPWGNTEAFF
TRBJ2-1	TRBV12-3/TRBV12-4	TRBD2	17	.	TGTGCCGGCAGTCCCCCGACTAGCGGGAGGGCCTTAGAGACCCAGTTCTTC	CAGSPPTSGRALETQFF
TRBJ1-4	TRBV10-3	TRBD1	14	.	TGTGCCATCAGCGACAGGGCGACTAATGAAAAACTGTTTTTT	CAISDRATNEKLFF
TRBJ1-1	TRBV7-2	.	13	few	TGTGCCAGCAGCCCAGCCAGGTTTGATACGGCTTTCTTT	CASSPARFDTAFF
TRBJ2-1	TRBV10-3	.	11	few	TGTGCCATCAGTGAGTATGGTGAGCAGTTCTTC	CAISEYGEQFF
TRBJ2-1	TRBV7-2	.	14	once	TGTGCCAGCACGCAACTTGGGGGGTACAATGAGCAGTTCTTC	CASTQLGGYNEQFF
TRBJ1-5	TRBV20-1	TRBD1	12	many	TGCAGTGCTGATGACAGGGGGCAGCCCCAGCATTTT	CSADDRGQPQHF
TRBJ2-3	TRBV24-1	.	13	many	TGTGCCACCAGTGATGTCTCCACAGATACGCAGTATTTT	CATSDVSTDTQYF
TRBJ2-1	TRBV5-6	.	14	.	TGTGCCAGCAGCTGGGGGGGGCGGGCCCTTGAGCAGTTCTTC	CASSWGGRALEQFF
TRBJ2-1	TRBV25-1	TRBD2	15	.	TGTGCCAGCAGTGTTAAGAGTAGCGGGGGGAATGAGCAGTTCTTC	CASSVKSSGGNEQFF
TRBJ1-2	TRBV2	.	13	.	TGTGCCAGCAGTGAAGAAAGGTTGGGCGGCTACACCTTC	CASSEERLGGYTF
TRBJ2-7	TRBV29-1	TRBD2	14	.	TGCAGCGTGGGACCGGGACTAGCAACCTACGAGCAGTACTTC	CSVGPGLATYEQYF
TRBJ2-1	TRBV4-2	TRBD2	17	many	TGTGCCAGCAGCCAAGCAGCCTCTAGCGGGAGGGTCAATGAGCAGTTCTTC	CASSQAASSGRVNEQFF
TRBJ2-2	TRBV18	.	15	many	TGTGCCAGCTCACCAGTGGACTCTGGGACCGGGGAGCTGTTTTTT	CASSPVDSGTGELFF
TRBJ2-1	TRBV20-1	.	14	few	TGCAGTGCTAGAAAGAGACCTACCTACAATGAGCAGTTCTTC	CSARKRPTYNEQFF
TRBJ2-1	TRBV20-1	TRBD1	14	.	TGCAGTGCTAGCGACAGGGGCGGCAACAATGAGCAGTTCTTC	CSASDRGGNNEQFF
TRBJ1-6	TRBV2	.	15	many	TGTGCCAGCAGTGTCTCCGGGGCAGATAATTCACCCCTCCACTTT	CASSVSGADNSPLHF
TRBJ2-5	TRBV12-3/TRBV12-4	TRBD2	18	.	TGTGCCTGCAGTTTTGGGACCCCAAGCGGGAGTCAGAAAGAGACCCAGTACTTC	CACSFGTPSGSQKETQYF
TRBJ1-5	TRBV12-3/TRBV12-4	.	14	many	TGTGCCAGCAACGCGGACAGTCCCTACCAGCCCCAGCATTTT	CASNADSPYQPQHF
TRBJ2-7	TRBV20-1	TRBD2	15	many	TGCAGTGCTACGGGAGGGGGTAGGTCTTCCTACGAGCAGTACTTC	CSATGGGRSSYEQYF
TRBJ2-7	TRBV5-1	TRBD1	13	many	TGCGCCAGCAGCTCAGGGACAGCCCACGAGCAGTACTTC	CASSSGTAHEQYF
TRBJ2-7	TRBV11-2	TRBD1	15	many	TGTGCCAGCAGCTTACCCAGGGGGAGCTCCTACGAGCAGTACTTC	CASSLPRGSSYEQYF
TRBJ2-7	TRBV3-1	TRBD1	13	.	TGTGCCAGCAGCCACGGACAGGGGTTCGAGCAGTACTTC	CASSHGQGFEQYF
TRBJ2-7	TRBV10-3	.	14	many	TGTGCCATCAGTGCTCGGGGGCAGGCCGACGAGCAGTACTTC	CAISARGQADEQYF
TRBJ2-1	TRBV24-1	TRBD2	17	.	TGTGCCACCAGTGGGCCTTGGGGGCGGGAGGGCAACAATGAGCAGTTCTTC	CATSGPWGREGNNEQFF
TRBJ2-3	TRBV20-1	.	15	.	TGCAGTGCTAGAAGAGGAGGGCAGATCACAGATACGCAGTATTTT	CSARRGGQITDTQYF
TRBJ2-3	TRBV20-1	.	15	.	TGCAGTGCCCAACATAATAGCGGAACCACAGATACGCAGTATTTT	CSAQHNSGTTDTQYF
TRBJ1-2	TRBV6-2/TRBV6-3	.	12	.	TGTGCCAGCAGTGGGACCCACTATGGCTACACCTTC	CASSGTHYGYTF
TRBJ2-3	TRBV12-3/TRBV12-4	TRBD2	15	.	TGTGCCAGCACCTGGGGACTAGCTGGCACAGATACGCAGTATTTT	CASTWGLAGTDTQYF
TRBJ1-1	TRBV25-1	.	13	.	TGTGCCAGCCAGCCCCCAGGGACCCCCGAAGCTTTCTTT	CASQPPGTPEAFF
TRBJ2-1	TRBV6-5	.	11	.	TGTGCCAGCAGTTATCGAAATGAGCAGTTCTTC	CASSYRNEQFF
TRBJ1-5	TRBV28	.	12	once	TGTGCCAGCAGCCCGACCGTCGGTCCCCAGCATTTT	CASSPTVGPQHF
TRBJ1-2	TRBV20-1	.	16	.	TGCAGTGCTAAGACGGGACAACTCGGTACATTACGTGGCTACACCTTC	CSAKTGQLGTLRGYTF
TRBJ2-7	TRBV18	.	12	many	TGTGCCAGCTCACCAGTTGCCTACGAGCAGTACTTC	CASSPVAYEQYF
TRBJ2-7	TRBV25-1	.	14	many	TGTGCCAGCAGTGAATCGGGCAGGGGCCACGAGCAGTACTTC	CASSESGRGHEQYF
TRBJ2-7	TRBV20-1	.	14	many	TGCAGTGCTAGGAGGCCAGGGAACCCCTACGAGCAGTACTTC	CSARRPGNPYEQYF
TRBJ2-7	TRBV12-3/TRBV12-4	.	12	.	TGTGCCAGTTCTAGTTGGGCAGTCGAGCAGTACTTC	CASSSWAVEQYF
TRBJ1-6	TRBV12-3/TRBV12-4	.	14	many	TGTGCCAGCACCCAAGGGCAGAACAATTCACCCCTCCACTTT	CASTQGQNNSPLHF
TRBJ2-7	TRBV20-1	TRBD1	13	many	TGCAGTGCTCGGACAGGGGACCCCTACGAGCAGTACTTC	CSARTGDPYEQYF
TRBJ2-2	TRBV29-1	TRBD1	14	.	TGCAGCGTCGCCCCGAGACAGGGAACCGGGGAGCTGTTTTTT	CSVAPRQGTGELFF
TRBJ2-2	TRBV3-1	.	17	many	TGTGCCAGCAGCCAAGGGGCTAGCGCTATTTACGCCGGGGAGCTGTTTTTT	CASSQGASAIYAGELFF
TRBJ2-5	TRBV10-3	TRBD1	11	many	TGTGCCACCAGGGGGATGGAGACCCAGTACTTC	CATRGMETQYF
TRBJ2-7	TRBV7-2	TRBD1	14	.	TGTGCCAGCAGCTTAGTAGGACAGGGCTACGAGCAGTACTTC	CASSLVGQGYEQYF
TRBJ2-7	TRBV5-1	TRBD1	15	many	TGCGCCAGCAGCACCGGACAGGGGAGTACCTACGAGCAGTACTTC	CASSTGQGSTYEQYF
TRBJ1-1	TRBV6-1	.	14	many	TGTGCCAGCCTGGGGGGGGGGCTGAACACTGAAGCTTTCTTT	CASLGGGLNTEAFF
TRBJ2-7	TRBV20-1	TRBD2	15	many	TGCAGTGCTAGGAAAGCCGGGACTAGCGTCTACGAGCAGTACTTC	CSARKAGTSVYEQYF